Each of the 24 T cell receptor beta chains below was sequenced from the same sample in a study of blood T cells in healthy people across ages. A J-beta primer mix and a sample-barcoded 5' primer were used in a second PCR of about 6 to 12 cycles. TCRdb reprocessed the 5' RACE reads via MiXCR and lists one record per CDR3 protein. The data show roughly 930,000 distinct CDR3 sequences, with around 49% seen just once and roughly 13% held by the top ten. The sequencing sample was made of blood. The receptor set was obtained from a man younger than 45 in good health.

This chain connects TRBV7-8 to TRBJ2-7; 11 nucleotides line up with TRBD1. V lost 3 bases to trimming and J lost 1 base; unmatched junction nucleotides: 8. The germline V gene has CDR1 SGHVS and CDR2 FQNEAQ. This CDR3 is 17 amino acids long. The DNA of the CDR3 is TGTGCCAGCAGCTTGCGTCCCGGGACAGGGGGGTCCTACGAGCAGTACTTC. It is translated as CASSLRPGTGGSYEQYF.

The chain recombines TRBV4-1 with TRBJ2-7; possibly TRBD1 for D (6 bases). The CDR3 contains 16 residues. In germline, CDR1 is MGHRA, CDR2 YSYEKL. The V end was cut by 0 bases, the J end by 0 bases, with 12 bases between. CDR3 DNA: TGCGCCAGCAGCCAAGAATCCCAGGGGCGCTCCTACGAGCAGTACTTC. Amino acid sequence: CASSQESQGRSYEQYF.

The genes are TRBV4-1 and TRBJ2-5; 10 positions agree with TRBD2. CDR3 length: 18 amino acids. V lost 0 bases and J lost 4; bases outside the gene matches: 11. Germline V CDR1 and CDR2: MGHRA, YSYEKL. The CDR3 coding sequence is TGCGCCAGCAGCCAAGATCCATTAATAGCGGGGGGCAGAGAGACCCAGTACTTC. Protein product: CASSQDPLIAGGRETQYF.

This clonotype has only one observation. The chain joins TRBV12-3 or TRBV12-4 to TRBJ1-2; D unresolved. V lost 2 bases and J 4 bases, leaving 11 bases between the germline ends. This CDR3 comprises 14 residues. The CDR3 protein is CASSLSGTFYGYTF. The CDR3 DNA sequence: TGTGCCAGCAGTTTAAGTGGTACCTTCTATGGCTACACCTTC.

In its sample, this clonotype was seen a few times. V is TRBV14 and J is TRBJ2-3; 13 positions match TRBD2. This CDR3 comprises 16 residues. Germline assignment: CDR1 SGHDN and CDR2 FVKESK. V shed 1 base, J shed 4 bases, and the junction held 2 bases outside the gene matches. CDR3 protein: CASSQGGLAGPDTQYF. CDR3 nucleotides: TGTGCCAGCAGCCAAGGGGGACTAGCGGGGCCAGATACGCAGTATTTT.

The CDR3 protein is CASSAGNSYNEQFF. The DNA of the CDR3 is TGTGCCAGCAGCGCAGGGAACTCCTACAATGAGCAGTTCTTC. The V and J genes are TRBV9 and TRBJ2-1; weak D call: TRBD1 (5 bases). Germline V gives CDR1 SGDLS, CDR2 YYNGEE. The V end lost 3 bases, the J end lost 0 bases, and 7 bases lay between the germline ends. This CDR3 has 14 residues. The whole variable domain, remainder taken from reference TRBV9 and TRBJ2-1, is DSGVTQTPKHLITATGQRVTLRCSPRSGDLSVYWYQQSLDQGLQFLIQYYNGEERAKGNILERFSAQQFPDLHSELNLSSLELGDSALYFCASSAGNSYNEQFFGPGTRLTVL.

This clonotype was detected many times. The chain employs TRBV27 and TRBJ2-7; D tentatively fits TRBD1 or TRBD2 (7 bases each). From germline, CDR1 is MNHEY and CDR2 SMNVEV (reference sequence). V lost 5 bases to trimming and J lost 0 bases, with 14 bases between them. The CDR3 runs to 15 residues. CDR3 coding DNA: TGTGCCAGCAGTGGGGGGGGACAGAACTCCTACGAGCAGTACTTC. Encoded protein: CASSGGGQNSYEQYF.

This chain joins TRBV19 and TRBJ2-1; 8 positions agree with TRBD2. The CDR3 contains 15 residues. The trim removed 8 bases at V and 8 bases at J, leaving 14 bases unmatched. Germline V gives CDR1 LNHDA, CDR2 SQIVND (reference sequence). CDR3 sequence reads: CASPPQGLDYHEQFF. Written as DNA, the CDR3 is TGTGCCAGTCCGCCCCAGGGACTAGATTACCATGAGCAGTTCTTC.

The table lists this clonotype with a few counts. Here the CDR3 reads CASSRPGAAKNIQYF. In DNA, the CDR3 is TGTGCCAGCAGTAGGCCAGGGGCTGCCAAAAACATTCAGTACTTC. V gene TRBV27 combines with J gene TRBJ2-4, with a possible D match to TRBD1 (6 bases). The CDR3 spans 15 residues. Trimming stripped 5 bases from V and 1 base from J, with 12 bases between. Germline lookup yields CDR1 MNHEY and CDR2 SMNVEV (reference sequence).

V and J are TRBV27 and TRBJ2-7, with TRBD1 matching over 9 bases. CDR3 length: 16 residues. Germline V gene data show CDR1 as MNHEY and CDR2 as SMNVEV (reference sequence). Germline trimming cut 5 bases from V and 7 bases from J; bases unmatched to any gene: 15. CDR3: CASSPRQGQGGSEQYF. The CDR3 DNA is TGTGCCAGCAGTCCGCGACAGGGACAGGGTGGTTCTGAGCAGTACTTC.

This clonotype was seen only once. The chain is built from TRBV21-1 and TRBJ2-7; the DNA was not used to check the table's D call, TRBD2. TRBV21-1 is a pseudogene locus. This CDR3 has 15 amino acids. CDR3 DNA sequence: TGTGCCAGCAGCAAACCGAAACCTAGCACAGATACGCAGTACTTC. Amino acids: CASSKPKPSTDTQYF.

The gene calls are TRBV7-2 and TRBJ2-3; weak D call: TRBD2 (6 bases). Trimming took 5 bases from V and 1 from J, leaving 13 bases between them. The CDR3 totals 15 residues. Germline lookup yields CDR1 SGHTA and CDR2 FQGNSA. This chain's CDR3 is CASSTGDFGTDTQYF. In nucleotides, the CDR3 is TGTGCCAGCAGCACTGGGGACTTCGGCACAGATACGCAGTATTTT.

This clonotype was seen a handful of times. The rearrangement uses TRBV20-1 and TRBJ2-1; D unclear. Trimming took off 2 bases at V and 7 bases at J, with 6 bases between the two ends. CDR1 DFQATT and CDR2 SNEGSKA come from the germline V gene (reference sequence). The CDR3 is 11 residues long. The CDR3 sequence is CSARNGNEQFF. The CDR3 bases are TGCAGTGCTAGAAACGGGAATGAGCAGTTCTTC.

The DNA of the CDR3 is TGTGCCACCTTACAGGGGAGTGACTACACCTTC. Protein: CATLQGSDYTF. This sequence joins TRBV6-5 and TRBJ1-2; 7 bases fit TRBD1. The ends lost 10 bases at V and 10 bases at J; junction bases unmatched: 9. The germline V gene has CDR1 MNHEY and CDR2 SVGAGI. The CDR3 length is 11 residues.

V gene TRBV15 combines with J gene TRBJ2-7; TRBD2 aligns across 10 bases. This CDR3 has 15 amino acids. Germline loops: CDR1 LNHNV, CDR2 YYDKDF (reference sequence). V shed 3 bases and J 0 bases; nucleotides not matched to a gene: 2. CDR3 DNA: TGTGCCACCAGCAGCGGACTAGCGGACTCCTACGAGCAGTACTTC. Its protein is CATSSGLADSYEQYF.

This rearrangement joins TRBV12-3 or TRBV12-4 to TRBJ2-7; TRBD2 matches 11 bases. Germline trimming cut 8 bases from V and 1 base from J; bases unmatched to any gene: 4. The CDR3 has 14 amino acids. As DNA, the CDR3 is TGTGCCAGCGAATCTAGCGGGGGGTCCTACGAGCAGTACTTC. Protein: CASESSGGSYEQYF.

The rearrangement joins TRBV3-1 to TRBJ2-3; D may correspond to TRBD1 or TRBD2 (6 bases each). The germline CDR1 and CDR2 sequences are LGHDT and YNNKEL (reference sequence). CDR3 length: 16 residues. The ends were cut back, 4 bases at V and 3 bases at J, with 17 bases in the middle. The CDR3, as DNA: TGTGCCAGCAGCCCCCACGGTGGGGGGCCTACAGATACGCAGTATTTT. Its protein product is CASSPHGGGPTDTQYF.

A single count supports this clonotype. This rearrangement joins TRBV6-5 to TRBJ2-6; D remains unclear. CDR1 is MNHEY, CDR2 SVGAGI, per germline. Trimming cost V 2 bases and J 1 base, with 18 bases left between them. This CDR3 comprises 19 residues. CDR3 sequence reads: CASSYRKPTFTSGANVLTF. CDR3 coding DNA: TGTGCCAGCAGTTACCGGAAACCGACTTTTACATCTGGGGCCAACGTCCTGACTTTC.

This clonotype was picked up a small number of times. The chain joins TRBV21-1 to TRBJ2-4; no DNA check was done on the table's D call, TRBD1. TRBV21-1 is given as a pseudogene. CDR3 length equals 13 residues. The CDR3 region has the DNA TGTGCCAGTCCGGGGGACTGCCCCTACATTCAGTACTTC. Its translation is CASPGDCPYIQYF.

The chain uses TRBV30 and TRBJ2-1; D remains unclear. The ends were cut back, 4 bases at V and 4 bases at J, with 11 bases in the middle. CDR3 length: 13 amino acids. The germline CDR1 and CDR2 sequences are GTSNPN and SVGIG (reference sequence). The CDR3 reads CAWIGGSYNEQFF. The CDR3 coding sequence is TGTGCCTGGATCGGTGGGTCTTACAATGAGCAGTTCTTC. The full variable domain, with the rest looked up from reference TRBV30 and TRBJ2-1, is SQTIHQWPATLVQPVGSPLSLECTVEGTSNPNLYWYRQAAGRGLQLLFYSVGIGQISSEVPQNLSASRPQDRQFILSSKKLLLSDSGFYLCAWIGGSYNEQFFGPGTRLTVL.

A single count supports this clonotype. The chain couples TRBV3-1 to TRBJ2-1; TRBD2 matches at 12 bases. Germline V lookup: CDR1 LGHDT, CDR2 YNNKEL (reference sequence). Trimming at V came to 1 base and at J to 8 bases, leaving 9 bases not matched to a gene. This CDR3 is 17 amino acids long. The chain's CDR3 is CASSQVLLAGGFDEQFF. The DNA of the CDR3 is TGTGCCAGCAGCCAAGTACTTCTAGCGGGGGGGTTCGATGAGCAGTTCTTC.

The chain carries TRBV21-1 and TRBJ2-1; the table's D call TRBD1 went unverified against the DNA. The DNA end is a closer match to TRBJ2-7, so the J assignment may be wrong. TRBV21-1 corresponds to a pseudogene. CDR3 length: 20 amino acids. CDR3 in amino acids: CASSNAAPSPHAGFLNEQYF. The CDR3 DNA sequence: TGTGCCAGCAGCAACGCAGCCCCCTCCCCACATGCCGGATTCCTCAATGAGCAGTACTTC.

The rearrangement joins TRBV29-1 to TRBJ2-3; perhaps TRBD1 as D (6 bases). The CDR3 covers 13 residues. Trimming cost V 5 bases and J 5 bases, with 14 bases left between them. Germline V gives CDR1 SQVTM, CDR2 ANQGSEA. The CDR3 sequence is CSVRQDAKDTQYF. The CDR3 DNA reads as TGCAGCGTTAGACAGGATGCAAAAGATACGCAGTATTTT.

This clonotype was seen ten or more times. This chain joins TRBV7-2 and TRBJ1-6; D is unclear. Germline V CDR1 and CDR2: SGHTA, FQGNSA. Trimming took 1 base from V and 8 from J, leaving 0 bases between them. This CDR3 region has 11 residues. CDR3 amino acids: CASSLDSPLHF. CDR3 nucleotide sequence: TGTGCCAGCAGCTTAGATTCACCCCTCCACTTT. Combining the CDR3 with reference TRBV7-2 and TRBJ1-6 gives the whole variable domain GAGVSQSPSNKVTEKGKDVELRCDPISGHTALYWYRQSLGQGLEFLIYFQGNSAPDKSGLPSDRFSAERTGGSVSTLTIQRTQQEDSAVYLCASSLDSPLHFGNGTRLTVT.